The rows below give T cell receptor beta chains drawn from one sample of a study of cytomegalovirus exposure and HLA in healthy donors. The repertoire was sequenced with immunoSEQ multiplex PCR; TCRdb's copy has only in-frame clones and lacks some. This table holds 130,000 or so clones, about 88% found once. The specimen was PBMCs. The receptors derive from a woman under 30 in good health and CMV-seropositive. Each CDR3 is given with its conserved first and last residue. The order of the fields is J gene, D gene, clone size, V gene, CDR3 DNA, CDR3 protein. D genes are given only for firm matches. Size tells how often a clone was seen (once, few, many) or the class of an expanded clone, and some rows leave it out.

j_call: TRBJ1-1
d_call: NA
clone_size: NA
v_call: TRBV9
cdr3_nt: TGTGCCAGCAGCGTAGATCCGGACCCGAGAGGGACTGAAGCTTTCTTT
cdr3_aa: CASSVDPDPRGTEAFF

j_call: TRBJ2-7
d_call: NA
clone_size: NA
v_call: TRBV2
cdr3_nt: TGTGCCAGCAGCCGCGGGGCCGACTACGAGCAGTACTTC
cdr3_aa: CASSRGADYEQYF

j_call: TRBJ2-3
d_call: TRBD1
clone_size: NA
v_call: TRBV7-6
cdr3_nt: TGTGCCAGCAGCGCCCCCGGGCCGGGACAGGGATCAGATACGCAGTATTTT
cdr3_aa: CASSAPGPGQGSDTQYF

j_call: TRBJ2-3
d_call: NA
clone_size: NA
v_call: TRBV11-3
cdr3_nt: TGTGCCAGCAGCTTAGTCGTCCCAGATACGCAGTATTTT
cdr3_aa: CASSLVVPDTQYF

j_call: TRBJ2-7
d_call: TRBD2
clone_size: once
v_call: TRBV7-2
cdr3_nt: TGTGCCAGCAGCTTAATGTGGGACCAGCGGGGGGCCTACGAGCAGTACTTC
cdr3_aa: CASSLMWDQRGAYEQYF

j_call: TRBJ2-6
d_call: NA
clone_size: NA
v_call: TRBV7-9
cdr3_nt: TGTGCCAGCAGCTTACTGGGAGCTGGGGCCAACGTCCTGACTTTC
cdr3_aa: CASSLLGAGANVLTF

j_call: TRBJ2-7
d_call: TRBD2
clone_size: NA
v_call: TRBV4-2
cdr3_nt: TGTGCCAGCAGCCAAACCCCGGGACTAGCGGAGTACTTC
cdr3_aa: CASSQTPGLAEYF

j_call: TRBJ1-1
d_call: NA
clone_size: NA
v_call: TRBV5-1
cdr3_nt: TGCGCCAGCAGCAGCGGGACGGTGAGGGGTGAAGCTTTCTTT
cdr3_aa: CASSSGTVRGEAFF

j_call: TRBJ1-1
d_call: NA
clone_size: NA
v_call: TRBV4-1
cdr3_nt: TGCGCCAGCAGCGCCCGGGGGGCGACGGTTTGGGCTTTCTTT
cdr3_aa: CASSARGATVWAFF

j_call: TRBJ2-5
d_call: NA
clone_size: NA
v_call: TRBV6-6
cdr3_nt: TGTGCCAGCAGTTACACGCGAGGAGGAGTTGAGACCCAGTACTTC
cdr3_aa: CASSYTRGGVETQYF

j_call: TRBJ2-2
d_call: NA
clone_size: NA
v_call: TRBV6-4
cdr3_nt: TGTGCCAGCAGTGACCAGCTAGAAAAAGACACCGGGGAGCTGTTTTTT
cdr3_aa: CASSDQLEKDTGELFF

j_call: TRBJ1-2
d_call: NA
clone_size: NA
v_call: TRBV11-2
cdr3_nt: TGTGCCAGCAGCCTCCTTGGGCAATATGGCTACACCTTC
cdr3_aa: CASSLLGQYGYTF

j_call: TRBJ2-3
d_call: TRBD1
clone_size: NA
v_call: TRBV12-5
cdr3_nt: TGTGCTAGTGGTTTAGGGGGCCTAGATACGCAGTATTTT
cdr3_aa: CASGLGGLDTQYF

j_call: TRBJ2-1
d_call: TRBD2
clone_size: NA
v_call: TRBV5-6
cdr3_nt: TGTGCCAGCAGCTCTACTAGCGGGGGGGCAGTGGTCTACAATGAGCAGTTCTTC
cdr3_aa: CASSSTSGGAVVYNEQFF

j_call: TRBJ2-3
d_call: TRBD2
clone_size: NA
v_call: TRBV2
cdr3_nt: TGTGCCAGCAGGCCACGCGCTTCCCTAGCGGGGGCCCCCACAGATACGCAGTATTTT
cdr3_aa: CASRPRASLAGAPTDTQYF